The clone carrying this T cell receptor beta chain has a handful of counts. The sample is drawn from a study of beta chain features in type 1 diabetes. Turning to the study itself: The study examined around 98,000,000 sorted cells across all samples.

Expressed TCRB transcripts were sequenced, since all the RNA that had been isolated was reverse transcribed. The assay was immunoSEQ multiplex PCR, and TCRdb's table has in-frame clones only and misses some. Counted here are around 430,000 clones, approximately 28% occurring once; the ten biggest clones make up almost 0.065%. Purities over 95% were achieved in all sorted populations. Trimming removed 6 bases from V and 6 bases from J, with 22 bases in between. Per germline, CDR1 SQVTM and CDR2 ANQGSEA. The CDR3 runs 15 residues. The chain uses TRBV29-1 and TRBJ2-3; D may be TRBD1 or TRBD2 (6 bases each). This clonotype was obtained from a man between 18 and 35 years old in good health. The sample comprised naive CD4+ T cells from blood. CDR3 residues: CSVKGGDRGPDTQYF. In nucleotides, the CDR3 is TGCAGCGTCAAGGGCGGGGACCGGGGGCCGGATACGCAGTATTTT.